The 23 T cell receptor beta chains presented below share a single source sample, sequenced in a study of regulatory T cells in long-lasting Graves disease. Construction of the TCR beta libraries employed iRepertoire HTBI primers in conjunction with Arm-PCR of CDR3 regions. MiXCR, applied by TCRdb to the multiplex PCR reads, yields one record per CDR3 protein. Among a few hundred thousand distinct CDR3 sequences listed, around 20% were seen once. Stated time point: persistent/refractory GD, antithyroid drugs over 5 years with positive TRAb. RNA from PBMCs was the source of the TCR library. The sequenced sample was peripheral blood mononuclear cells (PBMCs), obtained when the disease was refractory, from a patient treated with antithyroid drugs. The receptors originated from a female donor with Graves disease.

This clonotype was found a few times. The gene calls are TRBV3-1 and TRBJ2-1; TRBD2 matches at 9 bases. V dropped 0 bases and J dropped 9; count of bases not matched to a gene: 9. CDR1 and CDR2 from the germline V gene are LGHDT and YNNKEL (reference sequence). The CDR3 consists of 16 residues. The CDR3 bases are TGTGCCAGCAGCCAAGATCTTGATAGCGGGAGAATTGAGCAGTTCTTC. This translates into CASSQDLDSGRIEQFF.

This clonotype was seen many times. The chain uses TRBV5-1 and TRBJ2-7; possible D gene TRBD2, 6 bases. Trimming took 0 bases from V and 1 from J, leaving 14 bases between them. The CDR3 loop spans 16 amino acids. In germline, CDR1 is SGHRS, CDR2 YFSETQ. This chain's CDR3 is CASSLAGGSRSYEQYF. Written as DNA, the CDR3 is TGCGCCAGCAGCTTGGCCGGGGGAAGTCGTTCCTACGAGCAGTACTTC.

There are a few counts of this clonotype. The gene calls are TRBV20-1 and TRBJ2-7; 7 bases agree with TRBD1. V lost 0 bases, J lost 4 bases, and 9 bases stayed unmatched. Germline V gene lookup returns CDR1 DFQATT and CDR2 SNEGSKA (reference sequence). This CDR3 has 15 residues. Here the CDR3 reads CSARDPSGTDYEQYF. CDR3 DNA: TGCAGTGCTAGAGATCCATCCGGGACAGATTACGAGCAGTACTTC.

Here the CDR3 reads CASSLAGDSAGELFF. CDR3 nucleotide sequence: TGTGCCAGCAGTTTAGCGGGAGATTCGGCCGGGGAGCTGTTTTTT. The rearrangement uses TRBV28 and TRBJ2-2, with 7 bases aligning to TRBD2. V shed 2 bases and J 6 bases; nucleotides not matched to a gene: 6. Germline V gives CDR1 MDHEN, CDR2 SYDVKM. The CDR3 runs 15 residues. Full variable domain (remainder filled in from reference TRBV28 and TRBJ2-2): DVKVTQSSRYLVKRTGEKVFLECVQDMDHENMFWYRQDPGLGLRLIYFSYDVKMKEKGDIPEGYSVSREKKERFSLILESASTNQTSMYLCASSLAGDSAGELFFGEGSRLTVL.

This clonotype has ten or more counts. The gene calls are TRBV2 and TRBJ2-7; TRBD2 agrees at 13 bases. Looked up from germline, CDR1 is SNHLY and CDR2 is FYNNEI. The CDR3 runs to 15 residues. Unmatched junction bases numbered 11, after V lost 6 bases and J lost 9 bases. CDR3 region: CASSAGLAGVAWQYF. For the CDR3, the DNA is TGTGCCAGCAGCGCTGGACTAGCGGGAGTGGCGTGGCAGTACTTC. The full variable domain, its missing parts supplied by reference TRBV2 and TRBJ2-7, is EPEVTQTPSHQVTQMGQEVILRCVPISNHLYFYWYRQILGQKVEFLVSFYNNEISEKSEIFDDQFSVERPDGSNFTLKIRSTKLEDSAMYFCASSAGLAGVAWQYFGPGTRLTVT.

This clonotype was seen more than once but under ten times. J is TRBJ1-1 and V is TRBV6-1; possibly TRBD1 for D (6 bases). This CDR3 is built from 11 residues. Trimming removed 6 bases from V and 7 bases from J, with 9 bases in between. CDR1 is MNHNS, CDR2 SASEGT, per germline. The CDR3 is CASREQGEAFF. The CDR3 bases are TGTGCCAGCAGAGAACAGGGTGAAGCTTTCTTT.

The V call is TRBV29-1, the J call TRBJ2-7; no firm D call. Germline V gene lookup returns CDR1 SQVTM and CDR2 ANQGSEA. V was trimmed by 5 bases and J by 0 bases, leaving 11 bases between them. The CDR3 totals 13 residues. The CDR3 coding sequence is TGCAGCGTTAGAGTTAGAGGCTCCTACGAGCAGTACTTC. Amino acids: CSVRVRGSYEQYF.

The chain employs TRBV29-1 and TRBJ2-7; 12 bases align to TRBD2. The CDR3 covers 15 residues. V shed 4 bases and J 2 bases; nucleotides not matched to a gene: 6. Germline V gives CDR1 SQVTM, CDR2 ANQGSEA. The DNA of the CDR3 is TGCAGCGTTGCGACTAGCGGGAGTGGGCCCTACGAGCAGTACTTC. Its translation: CSVATSGSGPYEQYF.

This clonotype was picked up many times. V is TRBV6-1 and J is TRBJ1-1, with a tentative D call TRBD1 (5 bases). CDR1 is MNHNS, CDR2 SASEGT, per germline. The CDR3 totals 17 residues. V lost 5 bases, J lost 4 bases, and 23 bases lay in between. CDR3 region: CASSRLGVSSSGTEAFF. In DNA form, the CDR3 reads TGTGCCAGCAGTAGGCTAGGGGTTTCGTCGTCGGGCACTGAAGCTTTCTTT.

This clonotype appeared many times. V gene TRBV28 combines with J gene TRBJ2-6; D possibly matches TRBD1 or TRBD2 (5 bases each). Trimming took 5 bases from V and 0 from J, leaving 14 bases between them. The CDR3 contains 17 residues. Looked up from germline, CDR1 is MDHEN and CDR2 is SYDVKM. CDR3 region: CASSLIGGGSGANVLTF. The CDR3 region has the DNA TGTGCCAGCAGTCTTATCGGTGGGGGCTCTGGGGCCAACGTCCTGACTTTC.

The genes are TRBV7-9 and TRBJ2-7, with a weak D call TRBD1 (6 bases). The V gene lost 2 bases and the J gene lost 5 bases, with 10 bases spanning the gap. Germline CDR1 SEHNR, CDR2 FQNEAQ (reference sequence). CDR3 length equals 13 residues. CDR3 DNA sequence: TGTGCCAGCAGCTTACAGGGGAGCAACGAGCAGTACTTC. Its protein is CASSLQGSNEQYF.

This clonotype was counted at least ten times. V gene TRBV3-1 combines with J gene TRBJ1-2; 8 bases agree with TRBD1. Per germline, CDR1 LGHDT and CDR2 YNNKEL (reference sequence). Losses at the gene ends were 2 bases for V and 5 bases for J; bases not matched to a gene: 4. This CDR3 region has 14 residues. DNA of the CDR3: TGTGCCAGCAGCCAACTGGGACAGGCATATGGCTACACCTTC. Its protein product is CASSQLGQAYGYTF.

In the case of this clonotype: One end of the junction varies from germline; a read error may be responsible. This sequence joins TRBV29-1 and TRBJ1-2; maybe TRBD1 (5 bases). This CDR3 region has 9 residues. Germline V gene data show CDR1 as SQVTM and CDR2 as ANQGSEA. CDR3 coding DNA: TGCAGCGTTGGGGGGACCGGGGTCTTC. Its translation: CSVGGTGVF.

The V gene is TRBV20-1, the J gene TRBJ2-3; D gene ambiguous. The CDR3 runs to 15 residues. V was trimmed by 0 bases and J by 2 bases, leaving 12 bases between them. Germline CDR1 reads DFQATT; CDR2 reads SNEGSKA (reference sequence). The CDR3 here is CSARDHGAFTDTQYF. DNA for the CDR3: TGCAGTGCTAGAGACCACGGCGCTTTCACAGATACGCAGTATTTT.

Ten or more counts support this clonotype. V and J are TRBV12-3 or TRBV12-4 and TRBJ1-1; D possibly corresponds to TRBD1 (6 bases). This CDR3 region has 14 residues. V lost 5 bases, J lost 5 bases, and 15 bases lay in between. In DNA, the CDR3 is TGTGCCAGCAGTCCCCGGCAGGGGTGGACTGAAGCTTTCTTT. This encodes CASSPRQGWTEAFF.

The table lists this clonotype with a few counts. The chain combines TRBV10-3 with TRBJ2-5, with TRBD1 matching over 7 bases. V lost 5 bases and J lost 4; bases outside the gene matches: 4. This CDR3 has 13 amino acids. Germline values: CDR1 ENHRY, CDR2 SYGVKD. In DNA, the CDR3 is TGTGCCATCAGTAACAGGGGAACAGAGACCCAGTACTTC. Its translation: CAISNRGTETQYF.

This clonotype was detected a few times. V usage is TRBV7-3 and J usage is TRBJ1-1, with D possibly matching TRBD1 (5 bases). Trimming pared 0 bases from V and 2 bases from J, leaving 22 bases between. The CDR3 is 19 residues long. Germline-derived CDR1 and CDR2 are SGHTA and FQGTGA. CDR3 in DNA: TGTGCCAGCAGCTTAACTATTGGGGGAAGAGTTGGGAGTAACACTGAAGCTTTCTTT. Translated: CASSLTIGGRVGSNTEAFF. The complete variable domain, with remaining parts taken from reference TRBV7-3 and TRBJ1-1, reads GAGVSQTPSNKVTEKGKYVELRCDPISGHTALYWYRQSLGQGPEFLIYFQGTGAADDSGLPNDRFFAVRPEGSVSTLKIQRTERGDSAVYLCASSLTIGGRVGSNTEAFFGQGTRLTVV.

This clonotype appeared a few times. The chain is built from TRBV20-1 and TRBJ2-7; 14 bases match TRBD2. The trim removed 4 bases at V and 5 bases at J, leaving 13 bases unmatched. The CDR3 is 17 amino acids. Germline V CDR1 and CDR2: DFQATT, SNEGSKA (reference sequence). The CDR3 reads CSATPTSGRAIIDEQYF. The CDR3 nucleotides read TGCAGTGCTACCCCGACTAGCGGGAGGGCCATTATCGACGAGCAGTACTTC.

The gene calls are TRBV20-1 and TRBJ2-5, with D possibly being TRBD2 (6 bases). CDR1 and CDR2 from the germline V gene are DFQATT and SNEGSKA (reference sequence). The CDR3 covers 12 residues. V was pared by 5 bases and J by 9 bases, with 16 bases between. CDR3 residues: CSAGGGLEAQYF. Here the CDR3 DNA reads TGCAGTGCTGGTGGAGGGCTCGAGGCCCAGTACTTC.

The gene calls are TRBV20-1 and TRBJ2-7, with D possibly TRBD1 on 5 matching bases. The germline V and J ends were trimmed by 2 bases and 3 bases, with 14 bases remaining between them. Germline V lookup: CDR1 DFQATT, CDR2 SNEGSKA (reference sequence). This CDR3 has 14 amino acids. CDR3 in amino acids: CSARSRVVVYEQYF. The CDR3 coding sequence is TGCAGTGCTAGATCCAGGGTCGTCGTCTACGAGCAGTACTTC.

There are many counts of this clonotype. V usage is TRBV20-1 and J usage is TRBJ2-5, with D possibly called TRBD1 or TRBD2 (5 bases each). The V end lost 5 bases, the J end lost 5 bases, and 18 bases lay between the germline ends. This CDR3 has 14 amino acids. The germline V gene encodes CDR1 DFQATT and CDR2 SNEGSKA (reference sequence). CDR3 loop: CSAQTPGRGETQYF. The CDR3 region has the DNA TGCAGTGCTCAAACGCCGGGACGCGGGGAGACCCAGTACTTC.

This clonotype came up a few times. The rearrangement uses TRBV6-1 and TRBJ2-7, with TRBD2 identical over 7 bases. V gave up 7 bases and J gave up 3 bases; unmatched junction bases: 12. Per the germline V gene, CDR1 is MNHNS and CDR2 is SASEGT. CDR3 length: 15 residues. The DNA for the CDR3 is TGTGCCAGCATGCGCAGCGGGACCCTATTCTACGAGCAGTACTTC. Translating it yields CASMRSGTLFYEQYF.

CDR3 sequence: CASSVVTDANTGELFF. CDR3 coding DNA: TGTGCCAGCAGCGTAGTTACGGATGCGAACACCGGGGAGCTGTTTTTT. The chain employs TRBV9 and TRBJ2-2; D remains unclear. V was clipped by 0 bases and J by 0 bases, with 9 bases between them. This CDR3 has 16 residues. Germline CDR1 SGDLS, CDR2 YYNGEE.